The TCR beta chain described here comes from a study of molecular identifiers for immune sequencing clone quantification. Overall study findings and caveats: Jurkat TCR RNA spiked in from one cell (amid approximately 1 million naive cells) was reportedly detectable.

Libraries of naive CD8 T cells were made from 20,000 to 1,000,000 sorted cells. They used 10%, 30% or 50% RNA. This clonotype was detected ten times or more. As yet, its antigen is unknown. The CDR3 runs to 14 residues. V gave up 3 bases and J gave up 2 bases, with 9 bases separating them. The V gene's germline CDR1 is MDHEN and CDR2 SYDVKM. Previously described methods and listed TCR primers were used for bulk TCR libraries. Via MiXCR, TCRdb re-called the PCR reads, giving one row per CDR3 protein. This sample has roughly 65,000 distinct CDR3 sequences, with 17% found just once. The sample consisted of naive CD8+ T cells from blood, with Jurkat cell RNA spiked in. Subset: FACS-sorted CD8+CD4-CCR7+CD45RA+ naive T cells. This rearrangement joins TRBV28 to TRBJ2-3; D might be TRBD2 (5 bases). This receptor was taken from a human donor in good health. Some libraries in this study had Jurkat cell RNA spiked in. For the CDR3, the DNA is TGTGCCAGCAGTTTGGACTCCTCCACAGATACGCAGTATTTT. Protein product: CASSLDSSTDTQYF.